The 13 T cell receptor beta chains presented below share a single source sample, sequenced in a study of blood T cell repertoires in COVID-19. Here immunoSEQ multiplex PCR was the method, and the copy in TCRdb shows in-frame clones only, minus some. The sample includes about 430,000 clones, about 87% seen only once; the top ten take roughly 0.87%. Sample: peripheral blood. The receptors were gathered from a man aged 18 to 29 with COVID-19, enrolled during active disease.

The genes are TRBV14 and TRBJ1-1; D perhaps matches TRBD1 (6 bases). The CDR3 is made up of 14 amino acids. Germline CDR1 SGHDN, CDR2 FVKESK. V dropped 1 base and J dropped 4 bases, with 10 bases sitting between them. The CDR3: CASSQVQGFTEAFF. The CDR3 nucleotides read TGTGCCAGCAGCCAAGTCCAGGGGTTCACTGAAGCTTTCTTT.

The chain couples TRBV11-2 to TRBJ2-1, with D possibly matching TRBD1 (5 bases). CDR1 is SGHAT, CDR2 FQNNGV, per germline. Trimming stripped 5 bases from V and 4 bases from J, with 15 bases between. There are 15 residues in the CDR3. The CDR3 here is CASSLGALNYNEQFF. In DNA, the CDR3 is TGTGCCAGCAGCCTAGGGGCGTTAAATTACAATGAGCAGTTCTTC.

The chain couples TRBV18 to TRBJ2-2, with a weak D call TRBD2 (6 bases). Germline values: CDR1 KGHSH, CDR2 LQKENI. V lost 3 bases and J lost 1, with 12 bases in between. This CDR3 comprises 16 residues. The CDR3 DNA follows: TGTGCCAGCTCACCTGGAATTAGCGGGAACACCGGGGAGCTGTTTTTT. Its translation is CASSPGISGNTGELFF. The whole variable domain, filled in from reference TRBV18 and TRBJ2-2, reads NAGVMQNPRHLVRRRGQEARLRCSPMKGHSHVYWYRQLPEEGLKFMVYLQKENIIDESGMPKERFSAEFPKEGPSILRIQQVVRGDSAAYFCASSPGISGNTGELFFGEGSRLTVL.

The genes are TRBV19 and TRBJ2-7; 7 bases align to TRBD2. CDR3 length: 15 residues. CDR1 LNHDA and CDR2 SQIVND come from the germline V gene (reference sequence). V was clipped by 2 bases and J by 5 bases; unmatched bases: 9. As DNA, the CDR3 is TGTGCCAGTAGTATACTAGGCGGGAGCCCCAACGAGCAGTACTTC. It yields the protein CASSILGGSPNEQYF.

The chain is built from TRBV27 and TRBJ2-3; TRBD2 agrees at 8 bases. The ends lost 0 bases at V and 4 bases at J; junction bases unmatched: 12. Germline assignment: CDR1 MNHEY and CDR2 SMNVEV (reference sequence). The CDR3 loop spans 18 amino acids. The CDR3 loop is CASSLSTVGGGYADTQYF. As DNA, the CDR3 is TGTGCCAGCAGTTTATCTACGGTGGGCGGGGGGTACGCAGATACGCAGTATTTT.

This sequence joins TRBV19 and TRBJ2-3; the D gene is possibly TRBD2 (5 bases). This CDR3 contains 15 residues. Trimming pared 4 bases from V and 1 base from J, leaving 12 bases between. The germline CDR1 and CDR2 sequences are LNHDA and SQIVND (reference sequence). The CDR3 protein is CASSSGLWGTDTQYF. In DNA, the CDR3 is TGTGCCAGTAGTAGCGGACTCTGGGGCACAGATACGCAGTATTTT.

The chain carries TRBV6-1 and TRBJ2-2, with D possibly TRBD1 on 6 matching bases. CDR3 length: 15 residues. Germline CDR1 reads MNHNS; CDR2 reads SASEGT. The germline V and J ends were trimmed by 2 bases and 2 bases, with 9 bases remaining between them. The CDR3 is CASSETGLNTGELFF. The CDR3 DNA reads as TGTGCCAGCAGTGAAACAGGGCTCAACACCGGGGAGCTGTTTTTT.

This clone was seen only once. J is TRBJ2-7 and V is TRBV25-1; weak D call: TRBD1 (5 bases). CDR1 and CDR2 (germline): MGHDK, SYGVNS. Trimming cost V 3 bases and J 2 bases, with 23 bases left between them. The CDR3 length is 18 residues. The CDR3 reads CASSESRRGSWGPYEQYF. CDR3 bases: TGTGCCAGCAGTGAGTCCCGAAGGGGCAGTTGGGGCCCCTACGAGCAGTACTTC.

The J gene is TRBJ2-3, the V gene TRBV5-4, with D perhaps TRBD2 (5 bases). V was pared by 0 bases and J by 4 bases, with 6 bases between. Germline CDR1 is SGHNT and CDR2 is YYREEE (reference sequence). The CDR3 covers 13 residues. DNA of the CDR3: TGTGCCAGCAGCTTGGCGGAGGCAGATACGCAGTATTTT. Its protein product is CASSLAEADTQYF.

V gene TRBV18 combines with J gene TRBJ2-1, with D perhaps matching TRBD2 (6 bases). The CDR3 is 17 residues long. Trimming took 4 bases from V and 0 from J, leaving 16 bases between them. Germline values: CDR1 KGHSH, CDR2 LQKENI. CDR3 DNA: TGTGCCAGCTCACGGGGGGTTAGCGCGAGCTCCTACAATGAGCAGTTCTTC. Its protein product is CASSRGVSASSYNEQFF.

This chain links TRBV7-8 with TRBJ2-1, with 9 bases that match TRBD2. Looked up from germline, CDR1 is SGHVS and CDR2 is FQNEAQ. J lost 9 bases, V lost 2 bases, and 5 bases had no gene match. CDR3 length equals 14 residues. CDR3 residues: CASSLSSGRVEQFF. DNA for the CDR3: TGTGCCAGCAGCTTAAGTAGCGGGAGAGTTGAGCAGTTCTTC.

This chain uses TRBV9 with TRBJ1-3; 11 nucleotides align to TRBD1. This CDR3 comprises 18 residues. J was trimmed by 4 bases and V by 0 bases; bases with no gene match: 9. Per germline, CDR1 SGDLS and CDR2 YYNGEE. Written as DNA, the CDR3 is TGTGCCAGCAGCGTAGATGGGACAGGGGGTTCAGGCGGAAACACCATATATTTT. This codes for CASSVDGTGGSGGNTIYF.

This clone has just one count. This chain connects TRBV27 to TRBJ2-1, with 9 positions matching TRBD1. The CDR3 consists of 14 residues. Germline CDR1 MNHEY, CDR2 SMNVEV (reference sequence). J lost 9 bases, V lost 6 bases, and 9 bases had no gene match. The DNA for the CDR3 is TGTGCCAGCAGCCGGGGACAGGGATTTAGTGAGCAGTTCTTC. It is translated as CASSRGQGFSEQFF.